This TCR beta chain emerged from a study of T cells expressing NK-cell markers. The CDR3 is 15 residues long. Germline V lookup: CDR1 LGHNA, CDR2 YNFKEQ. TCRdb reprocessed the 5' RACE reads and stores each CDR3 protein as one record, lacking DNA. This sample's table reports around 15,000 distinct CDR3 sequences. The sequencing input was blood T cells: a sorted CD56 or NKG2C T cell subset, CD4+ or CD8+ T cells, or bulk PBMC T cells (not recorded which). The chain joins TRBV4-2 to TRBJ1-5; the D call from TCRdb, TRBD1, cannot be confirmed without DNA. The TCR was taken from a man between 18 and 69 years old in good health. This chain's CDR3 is CASQESTGGNQPQHF.